The 8 T cell receptor beta chains in this list originate from one sample, sequenced in a study of shared clonotypes between healthy human individuals. TCRdb's table, derived via immunoSEQ multiplex PCR, lists solely in-frame clones and lacks some. The data show approximately 530,000 clones, 90% to 96% seen once. Material: naive CD4+ T cells sorted from blood. Regarding subset: CD45RA+ positively selected. All receptors derive from a woman in her thirties in good health.

The genes are TRBV6-4 and TRBJ2-7; TRBD1 matches 9 bases. The end of the DNA is better explained by TRBJ2-5, so the J call may be wrong. The germline V gene encodes CDR1 MRHNA and CDR2 SNTAGT. The CDR3 is 14 amino acids. CDR3 sequence: CASSRTGGEETQYF. In DNA, the CDR3 is TGTGCCAGCAGTCGAACAGGGGGCGAAGAGACCCAGTACTTC.

This chain links TRBV27 with TRBJ2-7; 9 positions agree with TRBD1. V shed 3 bases, J shed 3 bases, and the junction held 12 bases outside the gene matches. CDR1 and CDR2 from the germline V gene are MNHEY and SMNVEV (reference sequence). This CDR3 has 17 amino acids. CDR3 nucleotides: TGTGCCAGCAGTTTCCCGGGGGGTGGGGACAGGGACTACGAGCAGTACTTC. Its translation is CASSFPGGGDRDYEQYF.

The DNA for the CDR3 is TGTGCCAGCAGTTTAGCAGACAACACCGGGGAGCTGTTTTTT. Protein product: CASSLADNTGELFF. The gene calls are TRBV28 and TRBJ2-2; no clear D gene. The CDR3 contains 14 residues. The V and J ends lost 2 bases and 2 bases respectively, with 6 bases between them. Germline lookup yields CDR1 MDHEN and CDR2 SYDVKM.

The rearrangement links TRBV11-3 to TRBJ2-3, with 7 bases fitting TRBD1. V was pared by 1 base and J by 3 bases, with 4 bases of the junction left unmatched. This CDR3 spans 15 amino acids. Looked up from germline, CDR1 is SGHNT and CDR2 is YENEEA. CDR3 region: CASSLGQGGTDTQYF. The CDR3 region has the DNA TGTGCCAGCAGCTTAGGACAGGGTGGGACAGATACGCAGTATTTT.

This clone appeared once. The chain uses TRBV7-9 and TRBJ2-3; perhaps TRBD1 as D (5 bases). V lost 2 bases to trimming and J lost 1 base, with 10 bases between them. Germline V gene sequence: CDR1 SEHNR, CDR2 FQNEAQ (reference sequence). The CDR3 contains 15 residues. The chain's CDR3 is CASSLMTVGTDTQYF. Here the CDR3 DNA reads TGTGCCAGCAGCTTAATGACAGTGGGCACAGATACGCAGTATTTT. Full variable domain (outside the CDR3, taken from reference TRBV7-9 and TRBJ2-3): DTGVSQNPRHKITKRGQNVTFRCDPISEHNRLYWYRQTLGQGPEFLTYFQNEAQLEKSRLLSDRFSAERPKGSFSTLEIQRTEQGDSAMYLCASSLMTVGTDTQYFGPGTRLTVL.

The rearrangement joins TRBV5-6 to TRBJ2-7; D is uncertain. V lost 1 base to trimming and J lost 4 bases, with 6 bases between them. Germline V gene lookup returns CDR1 SGHDT and CDR2 YYEEEE. There are 12 residues in the CDR3. In DNA form, the CDR3 reads TGTGCCAGCAGCTTGTCGCGGTACGAGCAGTACTTC. Its protein is CASSLSRYEQYF.

The chain joins TRBV11-2 to TRBJ2-5; D is perhaps TRBD1 (5 bases). The CDR3 consists of 14 residues. Germline V gene data show CDR1 as SGHAT and CDR2 as FQNNGV. V lost 1 base and J 7 bases, leaving 13 bases between the germline ends. For the CDR3, the DNA is TGTGCCAGCAGCTTAGGAGCAGGGCCTAGGACCCAGTACTTC. It translates to CASSLGAGPRTQYF.

This chain uses TRBV5-5 with TRBJ2-5; 11 bases fit TRBD2. J was trimmed by 5 bases and V by 4 bases; bases with no gene match: 1. This CDR3 has 13 residues. Per germline, CDR1 SGHKS and CDR2 YYEKEE (reference sequence). For the CDR3, the DNA is TGTGCCAGCAGCGTAGCGGGAGGGGAGACCCAGTACTTC. Translating it yields CASSVAGGETQYF.